This entry describes one T cell receptor beta chain. The sample originates from a study of beta chain features in type 1 diabetes. V dropped 8 bases and J dropped 4 bases, with 15 bases sitting between them. The CDR3 spans 13 residues. CDR1 and CDR2 (germline): ENHRY, SYGVKD. As every portion of the isolated RNA was reverse transcribed, the sequencing read expressed TCRB transcripts. Profiled with immunoSEQ multiplex PCR; TCRdb holds only in-frame clones, not every one. The sample carries 500,000 to 700,000 clones, around 16% recorded once. The chain combines TRBV10-3 with TRBJ2-7; D might be TRBD1 (6 bases). The TCR originated in a man younger than 35 in good health. Sequencing was carried out using naive CD4+ T cells from blood. The CDR3 bases are TGTGCCATCGGGAAGACAGGACAATACGAGCAGTACTTC. This gives the protein CAIGKTGQYEQYF.